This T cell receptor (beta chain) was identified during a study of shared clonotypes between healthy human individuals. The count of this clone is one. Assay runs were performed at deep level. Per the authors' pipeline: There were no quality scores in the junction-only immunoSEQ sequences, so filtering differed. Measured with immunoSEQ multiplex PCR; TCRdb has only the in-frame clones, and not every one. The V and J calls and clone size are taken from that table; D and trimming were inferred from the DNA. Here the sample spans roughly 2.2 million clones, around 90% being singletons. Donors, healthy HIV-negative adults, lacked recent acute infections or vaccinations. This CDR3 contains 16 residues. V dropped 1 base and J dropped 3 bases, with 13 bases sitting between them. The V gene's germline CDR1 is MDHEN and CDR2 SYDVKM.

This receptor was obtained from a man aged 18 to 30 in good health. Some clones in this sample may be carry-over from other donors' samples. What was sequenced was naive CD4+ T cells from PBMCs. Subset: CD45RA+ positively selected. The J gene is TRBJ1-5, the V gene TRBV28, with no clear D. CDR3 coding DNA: TGTGCCAGCAGTTTATATAAGGGTGGTTCCAATCAGCCCCAGCATTTT. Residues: CASSLYKGGSNQPQHF.